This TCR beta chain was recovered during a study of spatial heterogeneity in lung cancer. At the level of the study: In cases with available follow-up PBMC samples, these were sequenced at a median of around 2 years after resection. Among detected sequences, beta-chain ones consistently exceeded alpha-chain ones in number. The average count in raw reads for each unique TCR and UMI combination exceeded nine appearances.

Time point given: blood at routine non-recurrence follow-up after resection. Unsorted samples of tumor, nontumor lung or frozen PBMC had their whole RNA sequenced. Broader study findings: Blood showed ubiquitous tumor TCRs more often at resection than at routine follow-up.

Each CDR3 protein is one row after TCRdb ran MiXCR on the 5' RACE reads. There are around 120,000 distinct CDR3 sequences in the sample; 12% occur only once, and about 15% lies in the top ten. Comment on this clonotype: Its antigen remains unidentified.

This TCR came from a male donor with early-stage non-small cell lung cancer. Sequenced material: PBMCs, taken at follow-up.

The CDR3 bases are TGTGCCAGCACACCGGGACAGGGAATCTCTGGGGCCAACGTCCTGACTTTC. Encoded protein: CASTPGQGISGANVLTF. The rearrangement links TRBV2 to TRBJ2-6, with TRBD1 identical over 9 bases. The V and J ends lost 7 bases and 0 bases, in that order; junction bases with no gene match: 7. The germline gives CDR1 SNHLY, CDR2 FYNNEI. The CDR3 spans 17 residues.